A selection of T cell receptor beta chains follows, all from one sample in a study of OX40 agonist ivuxolimab in advanced cancers. Libraries were prepared by immunoSEQ multiplex PCR; TCRdb keeps only in-frame clonotypes and omits some of them. The sample has tens of thousands of clones; around 90% are singletons. The sample in question was CD4+ or CD8+ T cells sorted from blood, obtained in a trial of the OX40 agonist ivuxolimab. Receptors originate from an adult with an advanced solid tumor such as melanoma, head and neck, liver or kidney cancer. Each CDR3 is given with its conserved first and last residue. The D gene is left open where the match is weak. The listing skips clone size in some rows; elsewhere it reads once, few, many or a size class.

j_gene | d_gene | v_gene | abundance | CDR3aa | CDR3nt
TRBJ2-7 | . | TRBV6-1 | few | CASTNSRTNEQYF | TGTGCCAGCACCAATAGCAGGACTAACGAGCAGTACTTC
TRBJ2-3 | . | TRBV7-9 | . | CASSLGTDGRTDTQYF | TGTGCCAGCAGCTTAGGTACCGACGGCCGCACAGATACGCAGTATTTT
TRBJ1-2 | . | TRBV6-5 | . | CASSKTSGDWHGYTF | TGTGCCAGCAGTAAGACGTCAGGGGACTGGCATGGCTACACCTTC
TRBJ2-7 | . | TRBV18 | . | CASSPPVGTVSTEQYF | TGTGCCAGCTCACCCCCCGTAGGGACGGTCTCTACCGAGCAGTACTTC
TRBJ2-2 | . | TRBV10-2 | . | CASSELNGELFF | TGCGCCAGCAGTGAGTTAAACGGGGAGCTGTTTTTT
TRBJ2-7 | . | TRBV10-3 | once | CAISESSYEQYF | TGTGCCATCAGTGAGTCAAGTTACGAGCAGTACTTC
TRBJ2-1 | . | TRBV4-3 | . | CASSPRAGENEQFF | TGCGCCAGCAGCCCCAGGGCAGGGGAGAATGAGCAGTTCTTC
TRBJ2-7 | TRBD2 | TRBV2 | . | CASSEKSGTRGGRKYEQYF | TGTGCCAGCAGTGAAAAGAGTGGTACCCGCGGCGGGAGGAAGTACGAGCAGTACTTC
TRBJ2-7 | TRBD1 | TRBV10-2 | . | CASKGRGQSFPEQYF | TGCGCCAGCAAAGGTAGGGGACAGAGCTTCCCCGAGCAGTACTTC
TRBJ2-7 | . | TRBV5-1 | . | CASSETVSYEQYF | TGCGCCAGCAGCGAGACAGTTTCCTACGAGCAGTACTTC
TRBJ1-1 | . | TRBV6-5 | . | CASSPSGALNTEAFF | TGTGCCAGCAGTCCCTCCGGGGCACTAAACACTGAAGCTTTCTTT
TRBJ2-1 | . | TRBV6-6 | . | CASSYGARTLEQFF | TGTGCCAGCAGTTACGGAGCGAGGACTTTGGAGCAGTTCTTC
TRBJ2-1 | TRBD2 | TRBV4-2 | . | CASSQPGAGLAGGNYNEQFF | TGTGCCAGCAGCCAGCCCGGGGCCGGACTAGCGGGAGGAAACTACAATGAGCAGTTCTTC
TRBJ1-5 | TRBD1 | TRBV28 | . | CASSSGTGGLDQPQHF | TGTGCCAGCAGCTCCGGGACAGGGGGCTTGGATCAGCCCCAGCATTTT
TRBJ1-2 | . | TRBV28 | few | CASSLESPWGYTF | TGTGCCAGCAGTTTAGAGTCCCCATGGGGCTACACCTTC
TRBJ1-2 | TRBD1 | TRBV2 | once | CASSVTITGGGYTF | TGTGCCAGCAGTGTCACCATAACAGGGGGAGGCTACACCTTC
TRBJ2-7 | . | TRBV14 | . | CASSQFTRQTYEQYF | TGTGCCAGCAGCCAATTTACTCGACAGACCTACGAGCAGTACTTC
TRBJ2-1 | TRBD2 | TRBV18 | . | CASSPRLAGGLDNEQFF | TGTGCCAGCTCACCACGGCTAGCGGGAGGTTTAGACAATGAGCAGTTCTTC
TRBJ1-1 | TRBD1 | TRBV18 | . | CASSPPGGQGIEAFF | TGTGCCAGCTCACCCCCAGGGGGACAGGGGATTGAAGCTTTCTTT
TRBJ2-7 | . | TRBV19 | . | CATSAGTYEQYF | TGTGCCACCTCGGCCGGGACCTACGAGCAGTACTTC
TRBJ2-7 | . | TRBV20-1 | . | CSAGTFYEQYF | TGCAGTGCGGGGACCTTCTACGAGCAGTACTTC
TRBJ2-2 | TRBD2 | TRBV7-9 | . | CASSQTLAGGTGELFF | TGTGCCAGCAGTCAGACTCTAGCGGGAGGAACCGGGGAGCTGTTTTTT
TRBJ2-5 | TRBD2 | TRBV25-1 | . | CASSESGSWETQYF | TGTGCCAGCAGTGAAAGCGGGAGTTGGGAGACCCAGTACTTC
TRBJ2-7 | TRBD2 | TRBV5-1 | . | CASSLEGLAGGPYEQYF | TGCGCCAGCAGCTTGGAAGGGCTAGCGGGAGGGCCGTACGAGCAGTACTTC